The 20 T cell receptor beta chains below all came from one sample that was sequenced in a study of T cells in tuberculosis (dated by TCRdb to 2017 to 2018). This sample's time point label indicates: new active TB diagnosis, blood taken before or within 7 days of starting treatment. Preparation of the library involved the immunoSEQ multiplex PCR assay. TCRdb stores this immuneACCESS table with in-frame sequences only. Part of the clones is absent; in the studies checked, under half of the shortfall reflects unresolved V genes, and no reason is known for the rest. This sample is represented by tens of thousands of clones; 87% of them were singletons. The biggest ten clones account for less than 6.5% of the sample. This specimen was PBMCs, taken at tuberculosis diagnosis. These receptors originate from an adult with tuberculosis.

The chain is built from TRBV19 and TRBJ2-3, with 7 nucleotides matching TRBD1. From germline, CDR1 is LNHDA and CDR2 SQIVND (reference sequence). The CDR3 sequence is 14 residues long. The ends lost 6 bases at V and 2 bases at J; junction bases unmatched: 5. The DNA for the CDR3 is TGTGCCAGTAGCGGTGGACAGGCCACAGATACGCAGTATTTT. Its protein is CASSGGQATDTQYF.

The chain joins TRBV19 to TRBJ2-3; 10 bases align to TRBD1. The CDR3 length is 14 residues. Per the germline V gene, CDR1 is LNHDA and CDR2 is SQIVND (reference sequence). V was clipped by 5 bases and J by 5 bases; unmatched bases: 4. CDR3 loop: CASSPRTGGDTQYF. The CDR3 region has the DNA TGTGCCAGTAGTCCACGGACAGGGGGAGATACGCAGTATTTT.

The rearrangement joins TRBV4-1 to TRBJ1-3, with D unclear. The length of the CDR3 is 16 residues. Trimming took 0 bases from V and 2 from J, leaving 11 bases between them. Germline assignment: CDR1 MGHRA and CDR2 YSYEKL. The CDR3 sequence: CASSQDAARAGNTIYF. CDR3 in DNA: TGCGCCAGCAGCCAAGATGCGGCGCGGGCTGGAAACACCATATATTTT.

The V and J genes are TRBV28 and TRBJ2-3, with 8 bases identical to TRBD2. This CDR3 has 15 residues. Losses at the gene ends were 3 bases for V and 4 bases for J; bases not matched to a gene: 6. CDR1 is MDHEN and CDR2 is SYDVKM in the germline V gene. CDR3 sequence (DNA): TGTGCCAGCAGTTTGGGGCGGGGGGACGCAGATACGCAGTATTTT. It is translated as CASSLGRGDADTQYF.

The chain combines TRBV27 with TRBJ1-1; D is unresolved. Germline CDR1 MNHEY, CDR2 SMNVEV (reference sequence). The V gene lost 6 bases and the J gene lost 1 base, with 12 bases spanning the gap. The CDR3 length is 14 residues. CDR3 nucleotide sequence: TGTGCCAGCAGGGTAGAGGGATGGAACACTGAAGCTTTCTTT. It encodes CASRVEGWNTEAFF.

This clone has just a few counts. V usage is TRBV28 and J usage is TRBJ1-2; tentative D call: TRBD1 (6 bases). V was cut by 3 bases and J by 3 bases, with 14 bases left in between. Looked up from germline, CDR1 is MDHEN and CDR2 is SYDVKM. This CDR3 spans 15 amino acids. The CDR3 DNA reads as TGTGCCAGCAGTTTCCCCACAGGGTCGTACTATGGCTACACCTTC. Protein: CASSFPTGSYYGYTF.

V is TRBV30 and J is TRBJ2-3, with D hard to call. Trimming removed 5 bases at V and 3 bases at J, with 6 bases between. Per germline, CDR1 GTSNPN and CDR2 SVGIG (reference sequence). The CDR3 sequence is 11 residues long. The CDR3 DNA reads as TGTGCCTGGGTCAGAACAGATACGCAGTATTTT. Translated, it gives CAWVRTDTQYF.

This chain connects TRBV19 to TRBJ1-2; possible D gene TRBD1, 6 bases. The CDR3 covers 14 residues. CDR1 is LNHDA, CDR2 SQIVND, per germline (reference sequence). Trimming removed 3 bases at V and 4 bases at J, with 12 bases between. CDR3 amino acids: CASSIPDRFYGYTF. The CDR3 coding sequence is TGTGCCAGTAGTATCCCGGACAGATTCTATGGCTACACCTTC.

In its sample, this clone was seen once. CDR3 protein: CASSQGTGGGYTF. CDR3 nucleotide sequence: TGTGCCAGCAGTCAAGGGACAGGGGGAGGCTACACCTTC. The V and J genes are TRBV28 and TRBJ1-2; the match to TRBD1 covers 11 bases. Looked up from germline, CDR1 is MDHEN and CDR2 is SYDVKM. J lost 8 bases, V lost 5 bases, and 4 bases had no gene match. CDR3 length equals 13 residues.

This chain uses TRBV5-1 with TRBJ2-1, with 7 bases identical to TRBD1. Germline-derived CDR1 and CDR2 are SGHRS and YFSETQ. Unmatched junction bases numbered 2, after V lost 0 bases and J lost 5 bases. The CDR3 contains 14 residues. The DNA for the CDR3 is TGCGCCAGCAGCTTGGGACAGGGTAACAATGAGCAGTTCTTC. It is translated as CASSLGQGNNEQFF.

Here the CDR3 DNA reads TGTGCCAGCAGTCCCTGGGACAGGGACACTGAAGCTTTCTTT. It is translated as CASSPWDRDTEAFF. This chain uses TRBV27 with TRBJ1-1, with TRBD1 identical over 9 bases. Per the germline V gene, CDR1 is MNHEY and CDR2 is SMNVEV (reference sequence). After removal of 5 bases from V and 3 bases from J, the junction contained 4 bases not matched to a gene. The CDR3 length is 14 residues.

J is TRBJ2-7 and V is TRBV4-1, with a possible D match to TRBD1 (5 bases). The CDR3 is 13 residues long. CDR1 is MGHRA and CDR2 is YSYEKL in the germline V gene. Trimming cost V 4 bases and J 6 bases, with 13 bases left between them. CDR3 sequence reads: CASSRSPGSEQYF. In DNA, the CDR3 is TGCGCCAGCAGCCGAAGCCCAGGGTCCGAGCAGTACTTC.

This clone was seen only once. The V call is TRBV19, the J call TRBJ2-1, with D possibly matching TRBD2 (6 bases). Per the germline V gene, CDR1 is LNHDA and CDR2 is SQIVND (reference sequence). The CDR3 length is 15 residues. Trimming took 6 bases from V and 1 from J, leaving 13 bases between them. This chain's CDR3 is CASSNPGGSYNEQFF. For the CDR3, the DNA is TGTGCCAGTAGCAACCCCGGAGGGTCCTACAATGAGCAGTTCTTC.

This clone has just one count. J is TRBJ2-5 and V is TRBV6-5, with 9 positions matching TRBD1. The CDR3 has 15 amino acids. With 6 bases clipped from V and 0 bases from J, the junction kept 5 bases outside the gene matches. The V gene's germline CDR1 is MNHEY and CDR2 SVGAGI. The chain's CDR3 is CASSLDRGDQETQYF. The CDR3 coding sequence is TGTGCCAGCAGCCTCGACAGGGGGGACCAAGAGACCCAGTACTTC.

The V and J genes are TRBV30 and TRBJ2-5; possible D gene TRBD2, 6 bases. Germline CDR1 reads GTSNPN; CDR2 reads SVGIG (reference sequence). CDR3 length equals 14 residues. V dropped 1 base and J dropped 1 base, with 10 bases sitting between them. The CDR3 sequence is CAWSGQGGQETQYF. The CDR3 DNA reads TGTGCCTGGAGTGGGCAGGGAGGCCAAGAGACCCAGTACTTC. Complete variable domain (other parts from reference TRBV30 and TRBJ2-5): SQTIHQWPATLVQPVGSPLSLECTVEGTSNPNLYWYRQAAGRGLQLLFYSVGIGQISSEVPQNLSASRPQDRQFILSSKKLLLSDSGFYLCAWSGQGGQETQYFGPGTRLLVL.

CDR3 nucleotides: TGTGCCAGCAGTTTATTGGCCCTCCGGCCAGGACAGGGTTCCACCGGGGAGCTGTTTTTT. Protein sequence: CASSLLALRPGQGSTGELFF. This sequence joins TRBV27 and TRBJ2-2; 8 positions match TRBD1. Germline CDR1 MNHEY, CDR2 SMNVEV (reference sequence). The J segment lost 4 bases and the V segment lost 1 base, leaving 17 bases of the junction unmatched. This CDR3 comprises 20 residues.

The V gene is TRBV6-5, the J gene TRBJ2-7; 8 nucleotides line up with TRBD1. The CDR3 extends over 15 amino acids. V lost 2 bases and J lost 2; bases outside the gene matches: 5. CDR1 and CDR2 (germline): MNHEY, SVGAGI. CDR3 nucleotide sequence: TGTGCCAGCAGTTACACCCGACAGGGGACCTACGAGCAGTACTTC. It yields the protein CASSYTRQGTYEQYF.

The rearrangement uses TRBV4-1 and TRBJ2-1; 12 bases map to TRBD2. From germline, CDR1 is MGHRA and CDR2 YSYEKL. The trim removed 0 bases at V and 6 bases at J, leaving 3 bases unmatched. The CDR3 is made up of 16 amino acids. The CDR3 region is CASSQDRLAGANEQFF. The CDR3 DNA reads TGCGCCAGCAGCCAAGATAGACTAGCGGGGGCCAATGAGCAGTTCTTC.

This chain joins TRBV10-3 and TRBJ2-1; no firm D call. The CDR3 is 16 residues long. Germline CDR1 ENHRY, CDR2 SYGVKD. V lost 2 bases and J lost 4, with 15 bases in between. For the CDR3, the DNA is TGTGCCATCAGTGAGACTACCGTCTCCACTTACAATGAGCAGTTCTTC. Residues: CAISETTVSTYNEQFF.

V usage is TRBV11-2 and J usage is TRBJ1-4; unclear D gene. The V end lost 5 bases, the J end lost 4 bases, and 17 bases lay between the germline ends. Looked up from germline, CDR1 is SGHAT and CDR2 is FQNNGV. There are 16 residues in the CDR3. The CDR3 spells CASSLLVGGYNEKLFF. The DNA for the CDR3 is TGTGCCAGCAGCCTATTAGTGGGAGGGTATAATGAAAAACTGTTTTTT.